These 24 T cell receptor beta chains were all obtained from the same sample, sequenced in a study of shared clonotypes between healthy human individuals. Profiling relied on immunoSEQ multiplex PCR, and the TCRdb table lists in-frame clones only, not all of them. The sample shows some 2.4 million clones, 80% to 95% of them seen only once. The sample comprised naive CD4+ T cells from PBMCs. Subset defined: CD45RA+ positively selected. The receptors were sampled from a man younger than 30 in good health. Some clones in this sample may be carry-over from other donors' samples.

The chain employs TRBV5-1 and TRBJ1-1, with D perhaps matching TRBD1 (6 bases). The germline gives CDR1 SGHRS, CDR2 YFSETQ. The germline V and J ends were trimmed by 3 bases and 0 bases, with 9 bases remaining between them. The CDR3 covers 14 residues. The CDR3 spells CASSYNRVNTEAFF. DNA for the CDR3: TGCGCCAGCAGCTATAACAGGGTGAACACTGAAGCTTTCTTT.

This chain connects TRBV25-1 to TRBJ2-5, with D perhaps TRBD2 (6 bases). Germline CDR1 MGHDK, CDR2 SYGVNS. With 3 bases removed from V and 3 bases from J, the gap between germline ends came to 8 bases. The CDR3 consists of 13 residues. The CDR3 region is CASSDGGEETQYF. The CDR3 region has the DNA TGTGCCAGCAGTGATGGCGGGGAAGAGACCCAGTACTTC.

This clone was recorded only once. The V gene is TRBV5-1, the J gene TRBJ1-2; 10 bases are a match to TRBD1. The CDR3 covers 15 residues. V dropped 0 bases and J dropped 3; count of bases not matched to a gene: 2. Germline V gene lookup returns CDR1 SGHRS and CDR2 YFSETQ. CDR3 protein: CASSLVGTGDYGYTF. For the CDR3, the DNA is TGCGCCAGCAGCTTGGTGGGGACAGGGGACTATGGCTACACCTTC.

The chain is built from TRBV28 and TRBJ2-1, with 9 bases aligning to TRBD2. The CDR3 is 15 residues long. Germline lookup yields CDR1 MDHEN and CDR2 SYDVKM. Losses at the gene ends were 8 bases for V and 4 bases for J; bases not matched to a gene: 9. The CDR3 region is CASRPAGGPYNEQFF. CDR3 bases: TGTGCCAGCCGGCCGGCGGGAGGGCCATACAATGAGCAGTTCTTC.

This chain links TRBV9 with TRBJ2-2; D is possibly TRBD1 or TRBD2 (5 bases each). Germline V gene data show CDR1 as SGDLS and CDR2 as YYNGEE. The V and J ends lost 5 bases and 6 bases respectively, with 14 bases between them. The CDR3 totals 14 residues. The CDR3 DNA is TGTGCCAGCAGACAAAGTGGGGGATCCGGGGAGCTGTTTTTT. Encoded protein: CASRQSGGSGELFF.

The V gene is TRBV19, the J gene TRBJ2-7; TRBD2 might be the D (5 bases). The CDR3 consists of 16 residues. The germline V gene has CDR1 LNHDA and CDR2 SQIVND (reference sequence). The ends were cut back, 1 base at V and 2 bases at J, with 15 bases in the middle. The CDR3 loop reads CASSIVALGGTYEQYF. In DNA, the CDR3 is TGTGCCAGTAGTATAGTAGCGCTGGGCGGAACCTACGAGCAGTACTTC. Supplemented by reference TRBV19 and TRBJ2-7, the full variable domain reads DGGITQSPKYLFRKEGQNVTLSCEQNLNHDAMYWYRQDPGQGLRLIYYSQIVNDFQKGDIAEGYSVSREKKESFPLTVTSAQKNPTAFYLCASSIVALGGTYEQYFGPGTRLTVT.

This chain connects TRBV25-1 to TRBJ2-5; D is possibly TRBD1 (5 bases). Germline loops: CDR1 MGHDK, CDR2 SYGVNS. This CDR3 comprises 14 residues. Deletions cut 1 base from V and 4 bases from J, with 10 bases between. The CDR3, as DNA: TGTGCCAGCAGTGAATTTAGGGGCGGAGAGACCCAGTACTTC. Translating it yields CASSEFRGGETQYF.

This chain links TRBV10-3 with TRBJ2-3; 12 bases map to TRBD2. Per the germline V gene, CDR1 is ENHRY and CDR2 is SYGVKD. Unmatched junction bases numbered 7, after V lost 8 bases and J lost 4 bases. This CDR3 has 15 amino acids. CDR3: CAIFALAGGPDTQYF. The CDR3 DNA reads as TGTGCCATCTTTGCACTAGCGGGAGGACCAGATACGCAGTATTTT.

The chain employs TRBV27 and TRBJ1-2; 8 bases match TRBD1. In germline, CDR1 is MNHEY, CDR2 SMNVEV (reference sequence). The J segment lost 8 bases and the V segment lost 5 bases, leaving 7 bases of the junction unmatched. The CDR3 totals 13 residues. The CDR3 region has the DNA TGTGCCAGCAGTCCCCAGGGGGCGGGCGGCTACACCTTC. This encodes CASSPQGAGGYTF.

A remark on this clone: Other DNA sequences in the same sample also yield this CDR3. The chain links TRBV9 to TRBJ1-1, with D perhaps TRBD1 (5 bases). V was cut by 3 bases and J by 2 bases, with 8 bases left in between. Germline loops: CDR1 SGDLS, CDR2 YYNGEE. This CDR3 has 13 residues. The CDR3 bases are TGTGCCAGCAGCGGGGGCCCTAACACTGAAGCTTTCTTT. Protein: CASSGGPNTEAFF.

The chain couples TRBV7-9 to TRBJ2-7; TRBD1 agrees at 9 bases. Germline V lookup: CDR1 SEHNR, CDR2 FQNEAQ (reference sequence). With 0 bases clipped from V and 4 bases from J, the junction kept 7 bases outside the gene matches. This CDR3 has 16 residues. CDR3 region: CASSLALGTGIYEQYF. The CDR3 DNA reads as TGTGCCAGCAGCTTAGCGCTCGGGACAGGGATTTACGAGCAGTACTTC.

The chain recombines TRBV6-5 with TRBJ1-1; TRBD1 is a possible D gene (6 bases). Trimming took 5 bases from V and 5 from J, leaving 12 bases between them. The CDR3 covers 13 residues. In germline, CDR1 is MNHEY, CDR2 SVGAGI. CDR3 DNA sequence: TGTGCCAGCAGTCGGGGGCGGGGAACTGAAGCTTTCTTT. Translation: CASSRGRGTEAFF.

The chain uses TRBV9 and TRBJ2-7; the match to TRBD1 covers 7 bases. V lost 4 bases, J lost 10 bases, and 11 bases stayed unmatched. Germline assignment: CDR1 SGDLS and CDR2 YYNGEE. The CDR3 covers 13 residues. CDR3: CASSPTPGQVQYF. As DNA, the CDR3 is TGTGCCAGCAGCCCGACGCCAGGACAGGTTCAGTACTTC.

This clone was seen once. V usage is TRBV7-9 and J usage is TRBJ2-1; no clear D gene. From germline, CDR1 is SEHNR and CDR2 FQNEAQ (reference sequence). Trimming shortened V by 7 bases and J by 12 bases, and 13 bases separated the two germline ends. This CDR3 comprises 11 residues. The CDR3 sequence is CASTSGSGQFF. The CDR3 nucleotides are TGTGCCAGCACCTCTGGGTCGGGGCAGTTCTTC.

This clone appeared a few times. The rearrangement links TRBV28 to TRBJ1-5; D is undetermined. Looked up from germline, CDR1 is MDHEN and CDR2 is SYDVKM. The CDR3 loop spans 12 amino acids. Trimming took off 7 bases at V and 4 bases at J, with 8 bases between the two ends. The CDR3 nucleotides are TGTGCCAGCACCCTCCCTAATCAGCCCCAGCATTTT. Encoded protein: CASTLPNQPQHF.

This clone appeared a single time. The J gene is TRBJ2-7, the V gene TRBV5-6; 8 nucleotides agree with TRBD2. The CDR3 has 14 residues. Looked up from germline, CDR1 is SGHDT and CDR2 is YYEEEE. V shed 7 bases, J shed 3 bases, and the junction held 9 bases outside the gene matches. The CDR3 is CASQVKAGGYEQYF. The CDR3 DNA sequence: TGTGCCAGCCAGGTGAAGGCGGGAGGCTACGAGCAGTACTTC.

The CDR3 sequence is CASSQDRVNEQFF. As DNA, the CDR3 is TGTGCCAGCAGCCAAGACAGGGTCAATGAGCAGTTCTTC. The chain employs TRBV4-2 and TRBJ2-1, with a tentative D call TRBD1 (5 bases). CDR1 and CDR2 (germline): LGHNA, YNFKEQ. Trimming cost V 0 bases and J 6 bases, with 6 bases left between them. The CDR3 sequence is 13 residues long.

The rearrangement links TRBV28 to TRBJ1-5; D might be TRBD1 (5 bases). Germline V gene data show CDR1 as MDHEN and CDR2 as SYDVKM. Deletions cut 6 bases from V and 9 bases from J, with 12 bases between. The CDR3 length is 12 residues. CDR3 in amino acids: CASSLGVPPQHF. Written as DNA, the CDR3 is TGTGCCAGCAGCCTAGGGGTGCCGCCCCAGCATTTT.

A single count supports this clone. The chain is built from TRBV5-1 and TRBJ2-5, with 14 positions matching TRBD2. This CDR3 has 15 residues. CDR1 is SGHRS, CDR2 YFSETQ, per germline. The junction had 6 bases not matched to a gene; V was cut back by 6 bases and J by 5 bases. The CDR3 sequence is CASTGLAGVGETQYF. CDR3 nucleotides: TGCGCCAGCACGGGACTAGCGGGAGTAGGGGAGACCCAGTACTTC.

The chain has TRBV2 and TRBJ2-3; TRBD2 aligns across 11 bases. Germline V gene lookup returns CDR1 SNHLY and CDR2 FYNNEI. Germline trimming cut 6 bases from V and 2 bases from J; bases unmatched to any gene: 4. The CDR3 runs 15 residues. In DNA, the CDR3 is TGTGCCAGCAGAGCGACTAGCGGGAACACAGATACGCAGTATTTT. This gives the protein CASRATSGNTDTQYF. Based on the CDR3 plus reference TRBV2 and TRBJ2-3, the full variable domain is EPEVTQTPSHQVTQMGQEVILRCVPISNHLYFYWYRQILGQKVEFLVSFYNNEISEKSEIFDDQFSVERPDGSNFTLKIRSTKLEDSAMYFCASRATSGNTDTQYFGPGTRLTVL.

The chain uses TRBV2 and TRBJ2-1, with 8 positions matching TRBD2. This CDR3 is 14 amino acids long. J gave up 3 bases and V 6 bases, and 4 bases lay outside the gene matches. Germline V gene data show CDR1 as SNHLY and CDR2 as FYNNEI. In DNA, the CDR3 is TGTGCCAGCAGACTAGCGGAGATCTACAATGAGCAGTTCTTC. Translation gives CASRLAEIYNEQFF.

The CDR3: CASGLMGGTEAFF. The CDR3 coding sequence is TGTGCCAGTGGCCTCATGGGCGGCACTGAAGCTTTCTTT. The genes are TRBV6-1 and TRBJ1-1; no reliable D call. This CDR3 contains 13 residues. Trimming stripped 9 bases from V and 4 bases from J, with 15 bases between. Per germline, CDR1 MNHNS and CDR2 SASEGT.

The rearrangement joins TRBV7-3 to TRBJ2-7; D may be TRBD1 or TRBD2 (5 bases each). Germline V lookup: CDR1 SGHTA, CDR2 FQGTGA. Trimming took 5 bases from V and 1 from J, leaving 15 bases between them. The length of the CDR3 is 15 residues. CDR3 nucleotides: TGTGCCAGCAGCCCAAGGGGTTGGGGGTCCTACGAGCAGTACTTC. Protein sequence: CASSPRGWGSYEQYF.

This clone is a singleton in its sample. The chain couples TRBV4-2 to TRBJ2-2; 8 bases fit TRBD1. Looked up from germline, CDR1 is LGHNA and CDR2 is YNFKEQ. V lost 5 bases to trimming and J lost 4 bases; unmatched junction nucleotides: 3. The CDR3 is made up of 14 amino acids. CDR3 DNA: TGTGCCAGCAGCAAGGACAGGGCCACCGGGGAGCTGTTTTTT. Translation gives CASSKDRATGELFF.